The 18 T cell receptor beta chains reported below all come from one sample, sequenced in a study of blood T cell repertoires in COVID-19. Clones were sequenced by immunoSEQ multiplex PCR, and TCRdb holds only the in-frame ones, with some missing. The sample lists just under 65,000 clones; around four fifths were seen once. The sequenced sample consisted of peripheral blood. All receptors derive from a human donor in a cohort sampled during active COVID-19.

The chain is built from TRBV19 and TRBJ1-3; D may be TRBD1 (6 bases). CDR1 and CDR2 from the germline V gene are LNHDA and SQIVND (reference sequence). The V end lost 5 bases, the J end lost 2 bases, and 10 bases lay between the germline ends. The CDR3 runs to 14 residues. CDR3 amino acids: CASSAQGTGNTIYF. The CDR3, as DNA: TGTGCCAGTAGTGCACAGGGAACTGGAAACACCATATATTTT.

The chain combines TRBV7-2 with TRBJ1-2; no firm D call. This CDR3 region has 14 residues. From germline, CDR1 is SGHTA and CDR2 FQGNSA. V gave up 5 bases and J gave up 2 bases, with 12 bases separating them. Here the CDR3 DNA reads TGTGCCAGCAGCCCATATCGGGAGAACTATGGCTACACCTTC. Its translation: CASSPYRENYGYTF. Complete variable domain (other parts from reference TRBV7-2 and TRBJ1-2): GAGVSQSPSNKVTEKGKDVELRCDPISGHTALYWYRQSLGQGLEFLIYFQGNSAPDKSGLPSDRFSAERTGGSVSTLTIQRTQQEDSAVYLCASSPYRENYGYTFGSGTRLTVV.

V is TRBV5-8 and J is TRBJ1-4, with 12 bases identical to TRBD1. Germline V gives CDR1 SGHTS, CDR2 YDEGEE. The CDR3 contains 16 residues. The V gene end was trimmed by 4 bases and the J gene end by 4 bases; junction bases not matched to a gene: 5. DNA for the CDR3: TGTGCCAGCAGCCCCGGGACAGGGGGCGTTAATGAAAAACTGTTTTTT. Residues: CASSPGTGGVNEKLFF. Together with reference TRBV5-8 and TRBJ1-4, the CDR3 gives the full variable domain: EAGVTQSPTHLIKTRGQQATLRCSPISGHTSVYWYQQALGLGLQFLLWYDEGEERNRGNFPPRFSGRQFPNYSSELNVNALELEDSALYLCASSPGTGGVNEKLFFGSGTQLSVL.

DNA for the CDR3: TGCGCCAGCAGCCCGCAGGTGGCCAGGGCAGGAGAAAAACTGTTTTTT. Encoded protein: CASSPQVARAGEKLFF. The chain has TRBV4-3 and TRBJ1-4, with a tentative D call TRBD1 (5 bases). Trimming stripped 4 bases from V and 8 bases from J, with 20 bases between. This CDR3 comprises 16 residues. CDR1 and CDR2 (germline): LGHNA, YSLEER.

This clone showed up just a few times. The V gene is TRBV9, the J gene TRBJ1-1; D is unclear. In germline, CDR1 is SGDLS, CDR2 YYNGEE. The CDR3 consists of 16 residues. Trimming shortened V by 4 bases and J by 7 bases, and 23 bases separated the two germline ends. The CDR3 sequence is CASSPRMAPGFNEAFF. Written as DNA, the CDR3 is TGTGCCAGCAGCCCTCGAATGGCCCCGGGGTTTAATGAAGCTTTCTTT.

The V call is TRBV15, the J call TRBJ2-5, with D unclear. Germline CDR1 reads LNHNV; CDR2 reads YYDKDF (reference sequence). This CDR3 has 12 residues. Trimming pared 5 bases from V and 0 bases from J, leaving 4 bases between. CDR3 nucleotide sequence: TGTGCCACCAGCTCCTACCAAGAGACCCAGTACTTC. It encodes CATSSYQETQYF.

The gene calls are TRBV28 and TRBJ2-7; the match to TRBD1 covers 7 bases. The germline V gene has CDR1 MDHEN and CDR2 SYDVKM. Losses at the gene ends were 4 bases for V and 0 bases for J; bases not matched to a gene: 12. The CDR3 length is 17 residues. As DNA, the CDR3 is TGTGCCAGCAGTTCACCCCTGCTGGACAGGTTCTCCTACGAGCAGTACTTC. Translation: CASSSPLLDRFSYEQYF.

The rearrangement joins TRBV28 to TRBJ2-5; 8 nucleotides align to TRBD1. CDR3 length: 15 residues. Trimming took 6 bases from V and 4 from J; bases not matched to a gene: 10. Germline V CDR1 and CDR2: MDHEN, SYDVKM. The CDR3 nucleotides read TGTGCCAGCAGCCCCATCGGACAGGGCAGAGAGACCCAGTACTTC. Residues: CASSPIGQGRETQYF.

V and J are TRBV18 and TRBJ1-3, with 8 bases lining up with TRBD1. The V and J ends lost 6 bases and 11 bases, in that order; junction bases with no gene match: 9. CDR3 size: 13 residues. Per germline, CDR1 KGHSH and CDR2 LQKENI. CDR3 amino acids: CASSPGQEPPIYF. The CDR3 DNA sequence: TGTGCCAGCTCCCCGGGACAGGAGCCTCCCATATATTTT.

This chain links TRBV30 with TRBJ1-3, with a weak D call TRBD1 (6 bases). CDR1 and CDR2 (germline): GTSNPN, SVGIG (reference sequence). There are 13 residues in the CDR3. V was cut by 5 bases and J by 9 bases, with 17 bases left in between. For the CDR3, the DNA is TGTGCCTGGGCGCGTGGGGGGGCGAGCACCATATATTTT. Translation: CAWARGGASTIYF.

This clone was detected once. This rearrangement joins TRBV28 to TRBJ2-7; TRBD1 aligns across 9 bases. J was trimmed by 0 bases and V by 6 bases; bases with no gene match: 6. This CDR3 region has 15 residues. Germline V gives CDR1 MDHEN, CDR2 SYDVKM. The CDR3 spells CASRVDRGFSYEQYF. CDR3 bases: TGTGCCAGCAGGGTCGACAGGGGGTTCTCCTACGAGCAGTACTTC.

The chain links TRBV6-2 or TRBV6-3 to TRBJ2-1; TRBD1 matches 7 bases. CDR1 and CDR2 from the germline V gene are MNHEY and SVGEGT. The CDR3 length is 15 residues. Germline trimming cut 6 bases from V and 0 bases from J; bases unmatched to any gene: 5. The chain's CDR3 is CASSNRGLSYNEQFF. DNA of the CDR3: TGTGCCAGCAGCAACAGGGGCCTCTCCTACAATGAGCAGTTCTTC.

V gene TRBV2 combines with J gene TRBJ1-1, with 8 bases aligning to TRBD1. The germline V gene has CDR1 SNHLY and CDR2 FYNNEI. CDR3 length: 15 amino acids. V lost 6 bases and J lost 1; bases outside the gene matches: 7. The CDR3 sequence: CASRPGQGWNTEAFF. The DNA of the CDR3 is TGTGCCAGCAGACCAGGACAGGGATGGAACACTGAAGCTTTCTTT. The variable domain in full, with the rest retrieved from reference TRBV2 and TRBJ1-1, is EPEVTQTPSHQVTQMGQEVILRCVPISNHLYFYWYRQILGQKVEFLVSFYNNEISEKSEIFDDQFSVERPDGSNFTLKIRSTKLEDSAMYFCASRPGQGWNTEAFFGQGTRLTVV.

This rearrangement joins TRBV7-9 to TRBJ1-1, with D perhaps TRBD1 (6 bases). Germline lookup yields CDR1 SEHNR and CDR2 FQNEAQ (reference sequence). The CDR3 contains 14 residues. V was trimmed by 5 bases and J by 1 base, leaving 11 bases between them. The CDR3 spells CASSPKDRNTEAFF. The CDR3 region has the DNA TGTGCCAGCAGCCCCAAGGACAGGAACACTGAAGCTTTCTTT.

This clone was counted a single time. This chain uses TRBV12-3 or TRBV12-4 with TRBJ2-7; D ambiguous. The length of the CDR3 is 11 residues. V gave up 4 bases and J gave up 6 bases, with 7 bases separating them. CDR3 in amino acids: CASSSRSEQYF. The CDR3, as DNA: TGTGCCAGCAGTTCGCGGAGCGAGCAGTACTTC.

This clone was counted between two and nine times. The V and J genes are TRBV4-1 and TRBJ1-3; D is unclear. Per the germline V gene, CDR1 is MGHRA and CDR2 is YSYEKL. This CDR3 has 16 residues. Trimming pared 1 base from V and 0 bases from J, leaving 10 bases between. The CDR3 DNA sequence: TGCGCCAGCAGCCAAGGGACTGTCCTCTCTGGAAACACCATATATTTT. As protein: CASSQGTVLSGNTIYF.

This clone was seen many times. The rearrangement uses TRBV7-2 and TRBJ1-5; D gene unclear. CDR1 and CDR2 (germline): SGHTA, FQGNSA. With 4 bases removed from V and 9 bases from J, the gap between germline ends came to 13 bases. CDR3 size: 13 residues. This CDR3 reads CASSSYTSGPQHF. The CDR3 nucleotides are TGTGCCAGCAGCTCATACACGAGCGGGCCCCAGCATTTT.

This clone was picked up one time. The CDR3 sequence: CASSRSSFSGNTIYF. The DNA for the CDR3 is TGTGCCAGCAGCCGTTCGAGCTTCTCTGGAAACACCATATATTTT. The J gene is TRBJ1-3, the V gene TRBV5-4; D gene unclear. The germline V gene has CDR1 SGHNT and CDR2 YYREEE (reference sequence). Trimming removed 4 bases from V and 0 bases from J, with 11 bases in between. The CDR3 covers 15 residues. The full variable domain, rest sourced from reference TRBV5-4 and TRBJ1-3, is ETGVTQSPTHLIKTRGQQVTLRCSSQSGHNTVSWYQQALGQGPQFIFQYYREEENGRGNFPPRFSGLQFPNYSSELNVNALELDDSALYLCASSRSSFSGNTIYFGEGSWLTVV.